The following is a TCR beta chain sequence with its context. The V gene's germline CDR1 is MDHEN and CDR2 SYDVKM. The CDR3 loop spans 15 amino acids. The V end lost 6 bases, the J end lost 6 bases, and 18 bases lay between the germline ends. TCRdb keeps only in-frame clones here, not all; method: immunoSEQ multiplex PCR. Seen here are 150,000 to 200,000 clones, about 79% observed once, and the top ten hold approximately 26%. The sample comes from a study of blood T cell repertoires in COVID-19. The overall study: The origin of the acute and convalescent COVID-19 samples was the United States, Italy and Spain. The cDNA or gDNA used as material had been derived from T cells, B-cell-depleted T cells, or PBMCs.

The rearrangement joins TRBV28 to TRBJ2-1, with a possible D match to TRBD1 (6 bases). The receptor's source is a woman in her 70s with acute or convalescent COVID-19. Input material: peripheral blood. CDR3 amino acids: CASRDSRDITNEQFF. The CDR3 nucleotides read TGTGCCAGCAGGGACTCCCGGGACATTACCAATGAGCAGTTCTTC. The entire variable domain, with the rest obtained from reference TRBV28 and TRBJ2-1, is as follows: DVKVTQSSRYLVKRTGEKVFLECVQDMDHENMFWYRQDPGLGLRLIYFSYDVKMKEKGDIPEGYSVSREKKERFSLILESASTNQTSMYLCASRDSRDITNEQFFGPGTRLTVL.